This TCR beta chain is drawn from a study of memory CD4+ T cells and cytomegalovirus serostatus. General study findings and limits: A US-trained random forest predicted CMV serostatus with median AUC 0.91. About 40% of the roughly 150 known CMV-associated TCRbeta sequences appeared in CD4+ memory.

Comment on this clone: Its antigen is undetermined.

Profiling relied on immunoSEQ multiplex PCR, and the TCRdb table lists in-frame clones only, not all of them. The data hold about 53,000 clones, with just under 80% observed a single time. The sort gate was single viable CD3+CD4+CD8-CD45RO+ cells for memory CD4+ T cells. Sequenced: memory CD4+ T cells from blood. This clonotype was sampled from an adult in good health and CMV-seronegative.

The chain's CDR3 is CSVVLSLGGNEQFF. The CDR3 DNA follows: TGCAGCGTTGTTTTGAGCCTAGGGGGGAATGAGCAGTTCTTC. The gene calls are TRBV29-1 and TRBJ2-1; D tentatively fits TRBD1 or TRBD2 (6 bases each). V lost 4 bases to trimming and J lost 7 bases, with 17 bases between them. Germline V gene lookup returns CDR1 SQVTM and CDR2 ANQGSEA. There are 14 residues in the CDR3.